This T cell receptor (beta chain) emerged from a study of graft-versus-host responses after intestinal transplantation. In the study overall: In this cohort, recipients had multivisceral, liver-intestinal, or isolated intestinal transplants. Overall study results and limits: The marrow of recipients harbored GvH clones, and ileum or blood showed some of them first.

Generated by immunoSEQ multiplex PCR, the TCRdb table keeps only in-frame clones and is missing some. The data contain approximately 78,000 clones, around 87% of them seen just once; the ten biggest clones take up roughly 7.3%. This CDR3 is 13 amino acids long. Germline V CDR1 and CDR2: MDHEN, SYDVKM. Trimming stripped 5 bases from V and 4 bases from J, with 11 bases between. Turning to this clone: Antigen: not known.

This TCR derives from a human donor who was the organ donor for an intestinal transplant. The sample consisted of unstimulated CD8+ T cells sorted from spleen or lymph node cells, taken before transplant. The rearrangement joins TRBV28 to TRBJ1-1; D possibly corresponds to TRBD1 (6 bases). This chain's CDR3 is CASSPGGFTEAFF. Here the CDR3 DNA reads TGTGCCAGCAGTCCCGGGGGCTTCACTGAAGCTTTCTTT.